This TCR beta chain was found in a study of neoadjuvant anti-PD-1 for oral cavity cancer. Looking at the study overall: Non-progressing patients received a fourth nivolumab dose near day 43, then surgery on days 50-56.

Patients had HPV-negative, locally advanced oral cavity squamous cell carcinoma. Clones were read by immunoSEQ multiplex PCR, and TCRdb kept only the in-frame ones, dropping some. The sample records 10,000 to 15,000 clones, about 65% being singletons. Study results and caveats: Higher pretreatment Treg/Th17 ratios tracked higher pretreatment blood clonality.

Remarks on this clone: Antigen unknown.

The length of the CDR3 is 12 residues. V lost 6 bases and J 3 bases, leaving 9 bases between the germline ends. In germline, CDR1 is SNHLY, CDR2 FYNNEI. The chain joins TRBV2 to TRBJ2-7; maybe TRBD1 (6 bases). The clonotype originates from a person aged 35 to 85 with oral cavity squamous cell carcinoma. Specimen: PBMCs, collected before nivolumab (anti-PD-1) treatment. DNA for the CDR3: TGTGCCAGCAGGGGACACCTCTACGAGCAGTACTTC. It yields the protein CASRGHLYEQYF. Full variable domain (missing parts from reference TRBV2 and TRBJ2-7): EPEVTQTPSHQVTQMGQEVILRCVPISNHLYFYWYRQILGQKVEFLVSFYNNEISEKSEIFDDQFSVERPDGSNFTLKIRSTKLEDSAMYFCASRGHLYEQYFGPGTRLTVT.